The rows below give T cell receptor beta chains drawn from one sample of a study of blood T cells in healthy people across ages. MiXCR, applied by TCRdb to the 5' RACE reads, yields one record per CDR3 protein. The sample has about 800,000 distinct CDR3 sequences; 46% are singletons. The sample consisted of blood. All receptors come from a man aged 80 or over in good health. Both conserved end residues are part of each CDR3. A D gene is named only where the DNA matches it firmly. Part of the rows lack a size; the others show once, few, many or a class for expanded clones.

V	D	J	size	DNA	CDR3
TRBV5-1	-	TRBJ2-5	few	TGCGCCAGCAGCCCAACAGGTCCTTTCGAAGAGACCCAGTACTTC	CASSPTGPFEETQYF
TRBV7-2	TRBD2	TRBJ2-7	once	TGTGCCAGCAGCTTGGGCGGGAGTATGTACGAGCAGTACTTC	CASSLGGSMYEQYF
TRBV12-3/TRBV12-4	-	TRBJ2-1	many	TGTGCCAGCAGTCCTTATAGGGGGACTGTCCCCGACTACAATGAGCAGTTCTTC	CASSPYRGTVPDYNEQFF
TRBV29-1	-	TRBJ2-5	few	TGCAGCGTTGAGATGGGGGCAGGGAGGGACCAAGAGACCCAGTACTTC	CSVEMGAGRDQETQYF
TRBV29-1	-	TRBJ2-3	-	TGCAGCGTTGACCCGAAGGATACGCAGTATTTT	CSVDPKDTQYF
TRBV20-1	-	TRBJ1-1	-	TGCAGGGCTAGAGTAGGGCAGAACACTGAAGCTTTCTTT	CRARVGQNTEAFF
TRBV12-3/TRBV12-4	-	TRBJ2-3	few	TGTGCCAGCAGAGTAGCGGCCACAGATACGCAGTATTTT	CASRVAATDTQYF
TRBV7-2	TRBD2	TRBJ2-7	-	TGTGCCAGCAGCTTAAAGCGGGGGGGTGGTAATGAGCAGTACTTC	CASSLKRGGGNEQYF
TRBV24-1	TRBD2	TRBJ2-1	-	TGTGCCACCAGTGAAACGACTAGCGGGAGTACCTACAATGAGCAGTTCTTC	CATSETTSGSTYNEQFF
TRBV4-1	TRBD1	TRBJ2-7	-	TGCGCCAGCAGCCAAGATAAGAAAACAGGGGCGGTCTACGAGCAGTACTTC	CASSQDKKTGAVYEQYF
TRBV6-2/TRBV6-3	-	TRBJ1-6	-	TGTGCCAGCAGTTATTGGCGGAATAATTCACCCCTCCACTTT	CASSYWRNNSPLHF
TRBV6-1	TRBD1	TRBJ2-7	few	TGTGCCAGCAGTGAGGACAGGCTGCTGGTCTACGAGCAGTACTTC	CASSEDRLLVYEQYF
TRBV25-1	TRBD1	TRBJ2-1	-	TGTGCCAGCAGCGAAACCGGGACAGGGGTCGTCGATGAGCAGTTCTTC	CASSETGTGVVDEQFF
TRBV5-1	TRBD2	TRBJ2-7	-	TGCGCCAGCAGCTTGCCCCGGACTAGCGGGGACTACGAGCAGTACTTC	CASSLPRTSGDYEQYF
TRBV5-1	TRBD2	TRBJ2-1	-	TGCGCCAGCAGCTTGGTTGGGGTAGCGGGAGGCCCCAATGAGCAGTTCTTC	CASSLVGVAGGPNEQFF
TRBV7-2	-	TRBJ1-5	few	TGTGCCAGCAGCCCCCCGGGGCAGGGGTTTAATCAGCCCCAGCATTTT	CASSPPGQGFNQPQHF